Shown below are 11 T cell receptor beta chains from a single sample sequenced in a study of cytomegalovirus exposure and HLA in healthy donors. This PCR relied on a set of 60 Vbeta primers and 13 Jbeta primers. The data were produced by immunoSEQ multiplex PCR, yet TCRdb's version contains in-frame clones alone and is incomplete. The sample shows about 180,000 clones, approximately 80% of them seen only once. Sequencing was carried out using PBMCs. All receptors come from a boy younger than 10 in good health and CMV-seronegative.

The V gene is TRBV7-2, the J gene TRBJ1-3; TRBD1 is a possible D gene (5 bases). This CDR3 spans 14 amino acids. Germline loops: CDR1 SGHTA, CDR2 FQGNSA. The V end was cut by 5 bases, the J end by 1 base, with 9 bases between. The CDR3: CASSPQGSGNTIYF. The DNA of the CDR3 is TGTGCCAGCAGCCCCCAGGGTTCTGGAAACACCATATATTTT. The whole variable domain, remainder taken from reference TRBV7-2 and TRBJ1-3, is GAGVSQSPSNKVTEKGKDVELRCDPISGHTALYWYRQSLGQGLEFLIYFQGNSAPDKSGLPSDRFSAERTGGSVSTLTIQRTQQEDSAVYLCASSPQGSGNTIYFGEGSWLTVV.

The chain is built from TRBV30 and TRBJ1-2; tentatively, D is TRBD1 (5 bases). The CDR3 has 15 residues. V was pared by 3 bases and J by 1 base, with 15 bases between. Germline-derived CDR1 and CDR2 are GTSNPN and SVGIG (reference sequence). CDR3: CAWRGEAARNYGYTF. CDR3 DNA sequence: TGTGCCTGGAGGGGGGAGGCAGCGCGTAACTATGGCTACACCTTC.

The sample holds a few counts of this clone. The V call is TRBV4-3, the J call TRBJ2-3; TRBD2 aligns across 8 bases. Germline V gives CDR1 LGHNA, CDR2 YSLEER. J was trimmed by 6 bases and V by 1 base; bases with no gene match: 9. CDR3 length: 16 amino acids. DNA of the CDR3: TGCGCCAGCAGCCAAGTTTGGGCGGGAGGCTCTGATACGCAGTATTTT. Translating it yields CASSQVWAGGSDTQYF.

The rearrangement uses TRBV15 and TRBJ1-2; weak D call: TRBD1 (6 bases). Germline assignment: CDR1 LNHNV and CDR2 YYDKDF (reference sequence). The CDR3 is 14 amino acids. Trimming left V 0 bases short and J 9 bases short, with 14 bases between. The CDR3 is CATSRENRASSYTF. CDR3 DNA sequence: TGTGCCACCAGCAGAGAAAACAGGGCTAGTAGCTACACCTTC.

The V and J genes are TRBV7-6 and TRBJ2-3; 8 bases are a match to TRBD1. The germline CDR1 and CDR2 sequences are SGHVS and FNYEAQ. V was clipped by 3 bases and J by 1 base; unmatched bases: 0. This CDR3 is 14 amino acids long. The CDR3 bases are TGTGCCAGCAGCTTGGGACAGGGCACAGATACGCAGTATTTT. Its translation: CASSLGQGTDTQYF.

The V gene is TRBV18, the J gene TRBJ2-2; D may be TRBD1 (6 bases). Trimming took 3 bases from V and 7 from J, leaving 18 bases between them. Germline assignment: CDR1 KGHSH and CDR2 LQKENI. The CDR3 spans 16 residues. This CDR3 is CASSPSTGSWDGELFF. DNA for the CDR3: TGTGCCAGCTCACCTTCGACAGGAAGTTGGGACGGGGAGCTGTTTTTT.

This clone was found once. The junction differs from germline at one of its ends, possibly a read error. The chain links TRBV19 to TRBJ2-7, with a weak D call TRBD1 (6 bases). Per germline, CDR1 LNHDA and CDR2 SQIVND (reference sequence). The CDR3 is made up of 15 amino acids. The CDR3 DNA reads TGTGCCAGTAGTAAGTCCCAGGGGAACTCCCACGAGCAGTACTTC. This translates into CASSKSQGNSHEQYF.

The chain recombines TRBV7-6 with TRBJ2-3; TRBD2 agrees at 13 bases. The germline CDR1 and CDR2 sequences are SGHVS and FNYEAQ. The CDR3 runs 14 residues. The J segment lost 6 bases and the V segment lost 4 bases, leaving 1 base of the junction unmatched. CDR3 DNA: TGTGCCAGCAGCTCGACTAGCGGGAGGGATACGCAGTATTTT. Translation gives CASSSTSGRDTQYF.

The chain links TRBV4-3 to TRBJ2-3; 8 bases are a match to TRBD2. This CDR3 region has 16 residues. Germline CDR1 reads LGHNA; CDR2 reads YSLEER. V gave up 0 bases and J gave up 4 bases; unmatched junction bases: 6. In DNA form, the CDR3 reads TGCGCCAGCAGCCAAGAGACTAGCGATTTTTCAGATACGCAGTATTTT. Its protein is CASSQETSDFSDTQYF.

The chain has TRBV2 and TRBJ1-1; D remains ambiguous. The germline V and J ends were trimmed by 5 bases and 4 bases, with 8 bases remaining between them. There are 12 residues in the CDR3. The germline gives CDR1 SNHLY, CDR2 FYNNEI. As DNA, the CDR3 is TGTGCCAGCAGTTACACCTCCACTGAAGCTTTCTTT. This gives the protein CASSYTSTEAFF. The full variable domain, in which reference TRBV2 and TRBJ1-1 provide the parts outside the CDR3, is EPEVTQTPSHQVTQMGQEVILRCVPISNHLYFYWYRQILGQKVEFLVSFYNNEISEKSEIFDDQFSVERPDGSNFTLKIRSTKLEDSAMYFCASSYTSTEAFFGQGTRLTVV.

The rearrangement joins TRBV5-5 to TRBJ1-2; unclear D gene. Trimming removed 4 bases from V and 0 bases from J, with 13 bases in between. The CDR3 covers 15 residues. Looked up from germline, CDR1 is SGHKS and CDR2 is YYEKEE (reference sequence). The CDR3 spells CASSRWVGANYGYTF. The CDR3 DNA reads as TGTGCCAGCAGCCGTTGGGTGGGCGCTAACTATGGCTACACCTTC.